This TCR beta chain was captured in a study of lymphopenia after photon versus proton radiotherapy. Study conclusions and caveats: Photon-treated patients lost naive T cells and TCR diversity; proton-treated stayed stable. After lymphocyte nadir, photon-treated repertoires showed oligoclonal expansion, especially CD8+ Temra. Only patients who died were analyzed for survival; proton advantage is unproven.

As regards this clone: What it recognizes is unknown.

The CDR3 loop spans 16 amino acids. J was trimmed by 1 base and V by 3 bases; bases with no gene match: 7. From germline, CDR1 is ENHRY and CDR2 SYGVKD. Method: immunoSEQ multiplex PCR; TCRdb's copy keeps in-frame clones and lacks some. In the table there are about 12,000 clones, about 88% of which are singletons. The J gene is TRBJ2-7, the V gene TRBV10-3; TRBD1 matches at 9 bases. Sequences were derived from peripheral blood, sampled from a patient treated with photon-based radiotherapy. The clonotype originates from a man in his 60s with pancreatic cancer. CDR3 nucleotide sequence: TGTGCCATCAGTGACCCCGGACAGGGGAGGTCCTACGAGCAGTACTTC. Its translation: CAISDPGQGRSYEQYF.